This T cell receptor beta chain came from a study of regulatory T cells in long-lasting Graves disease. Study-wide points: Persistent Graves' patients had lower TCR diversity than newly diagnosed ones.

V lost 0 bases and J lost 4; bases outside the gene matches: 4. Per the germline V gene, CDR1 is MGHRA and CDR2 is YSYEKL. This CDR3 has 15 amino acids. Libraries of TCR beta came from iRepertoire HTBI primers plus Arm-PCR of CDR3 regions. TCRdb fed the multiplex PCR reads into MiXCR, producing one record per CDR3 protein. Of roughly 490,000 distinct CDR3 sequences listed, 22% are singletons. Time point meaning: persistent/refractory GD, antithyroid drugs over 5 years with positive TRAb. Preparation of the TCR library used RNA extracted from PBMCs. Patients came from an endocrinology department in Xi'an, China. As collected, the peripheral blood samples measured 7 to 9.5 milliliters each and went into EDTA tubes. The table lists this clonotype with a count of one. Its antigen remains unidentified.

The sample consisted of peripheral blood mononuclear cells (PBMCs), taken when the disease was refractory, from a patient treated with antithyroid drugs. The rearrangement joins TRBV4-1 to TRBJ1-2, with TRBD1 matching over 8 bases. The TCR originated in a female donor with Graves disease. The CDR3 DNA reads TGCGCCAGCAGCCAAGAGGGACAGGCCTTCTATGGCTACACCTTC. Translation gives CASSQEGQAFYGYTF.